The entry below gives a single TCR beta chain sequence along with its context. What it binds is not known. This sample is drawn from a study of blood T cells in healthy people across ages. Using a J-beta primer mix together with a sample-barcoded 5' primer, a second PCR was run for roughly 6 to 11 cycles. TCRdb reanalysed the 5' RACE reads using MiXCR and keeps one entry per CDR3 protein. The table includes 1.5 million to 2 million distinct CDR3 sequences, roughly 30% detected once. Overall study results and limits: As naive T cell percentage varied, TCR beta diversity correlated strongly with it.

This CDR3 contains 15 residues. The V gene end was trimmed by 6 bases and the J gene end by 4 bases; junction bases not matched to a gene: 8. The sequence was collected from a woman aged 25 to 45 in good health. The sample taken for sequencing was blood. The rearrangement joins TRBV12-3 or TRBV12-4 to TRBJ2-2, with 7 bases lining up with TRBD2. Written as DNA, the CDR3 is TGTGCCAGCAGCTGGAGCGGGGTCCCCACCGGGGAGCTGTTTTTT. It translates to CASSWSGVPTGELFF.